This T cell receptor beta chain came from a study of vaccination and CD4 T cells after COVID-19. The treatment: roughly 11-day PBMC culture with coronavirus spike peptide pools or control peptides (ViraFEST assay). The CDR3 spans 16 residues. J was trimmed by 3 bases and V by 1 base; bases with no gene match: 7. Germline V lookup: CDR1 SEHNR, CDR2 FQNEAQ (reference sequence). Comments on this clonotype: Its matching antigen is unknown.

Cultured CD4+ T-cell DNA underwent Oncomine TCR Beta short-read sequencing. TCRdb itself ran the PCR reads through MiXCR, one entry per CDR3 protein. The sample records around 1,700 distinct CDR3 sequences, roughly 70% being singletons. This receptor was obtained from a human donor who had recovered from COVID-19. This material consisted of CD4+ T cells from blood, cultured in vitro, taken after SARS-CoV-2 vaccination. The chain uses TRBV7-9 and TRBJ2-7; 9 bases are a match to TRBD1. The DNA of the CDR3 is TGTGCCAGCAGCTTAGTATCTTGGACAGGGGACTACGAGCAGTACTTC. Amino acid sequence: CASSLVSWTGDYEQYF.